This T cell receptor (beta chain) emerged from a study of T cells after yellow fever vaccination. Study details: Fractions of limited cellularity were prepared by means of SMART-Seq v4 Ultra Low Input.

Each CDR3 protein gets one entry after TCRdb re-called the 5' RACE reads with MiXCR. The data hold about 630,000 distinct CDR3 sequences, with 9% to 15% observed a single time. The sample in question was PBMCs, obtained on the day of the yellow fever booster vaccination. The sequence derives from a man aged 25-40 years who received the YFV17D yellow fever vaccine.

DNA for the CDR3: TGTGCCAGCAGTTACGGTCATGGGCAGTTCTTC. Its protein product is CASSYGHGQFF. The J gene is TRBJ2-1, the V gene TRBV6-5; D gene uncertain. Trimming removed 2 bases from V and 12 bases from J, with 8 bases in between. The CDR3 length is 11 residues. CDR1 is MNHEY, CDR2 SVGAGI, per germline.